The clone carrying this T cell receptor (beta chain) showed up just once. Its antigen is currently unknown. The PCR contained 60 Vbeta and 13 Jbeta primers. The repertoire was sequenced with immunoSEQ multiplex PCR; TCRdb's copy has only in-frame clones and lacks some. The sample shows about 170,000 clones, around 82% of them seen only once. This specimen belongs to a study of cytomegalovirus exposure and HLA in healthy donors. Notes on the study in general: Testing in vitro showed a few CMV-associated chains specific for CMV antigens. The authors later found HLA-associated TCR beta chains more clonally expanded than equally common others.

From germline, CDR1 is MDHEN and CDR2 SYDVKM. Trimming removed 6 bases from V and 2 bases from J, with 8 bases in between. This CDR3 comprises 13 residues. Sequenced sample: PBMCs. This clonotype was obtained from a boy aged 2 to 10 in good health and CMV-seronegative. The chain joins TRBV28 to TRBJ2-1; a possible D gene is TRBD2 (5 bases). Here the CDR3 reads CASRRAAYNEQFF. CDR3 sequence (DNA): TGTGCCAGCAGGAGGGCAGCCTACAATGAGCAGTTCTTC.